The 17 T cell receptor beta chains below were found in one sample sequenced in a study of blood T cell repertoires in COVID-19. Some clones are missing from TCRdb's copy, which holds only in-frame ones; the method was immunoSEQ multiplex PCR. The table shows roughly 140,000 clones, with 84% occurring only once. The specimen sequenced was PBMCs or T cells enriched from blood (not recorded which). Receptors originate from a woman aged 45 to 65 who had been exposed to COVID-19.

J is TRBJ1-4 and V is TRBV19; no firm D call. This CDR3 spans 16 amino acids. Germline V gene lookup returns CDR1 LNHDA and CDR2 SQIVND (reference sequence). Trimming took off 5 bases at V and 0 bases at J, with 13 bases between the two ends. DNA of the CDR3: TGTGCCAGTAGTCCCCGCGGGTCTGCAACTAATGAAAAACTGTTTTTT. This codes for CASSPRGSATNEKLFF.

As DNA, the CDR3 is TGTGCCAGCAGCCAGCTACGGGGTGAAGCTTTCTTT. Protein product: CASSQLRGEAFF. The chain has TRBV7-2 and TRBJ1-1; D ambiguous. This CDR3 contains 12 residues. V gave up 5 bases and J gave up 7 bases, with 11 bases separating them. Germline V gives CDR1 SGHTA, CDR2 FQGNSA.

In this sample, this clone turned up a few times. The gene calls are TRBV3-1 (or the pseudogene TRBV3-2) and TRBJ1-5; tentative D call: TRBD1 (5 bases). Germline CDR1 is LGHDT and CDR2 is YNNKEL (reference sequence). CDR3 length: 16 amino acids. V was cut by 0 bases and J by 1 base, with 10 bases left in between. The CDR3 here is CASSQDRQRSNQPQHF. In nucleotides, the CDR3 is TGTGCCAGCAGCCAAGATCGACAGAGGAGCAATCAGCCCCAGCATTTT.

V and J are TRBV6-1 and TRBJ1-6; D is uncertain. Germline loops: CDR1 MNHNS, CDR2 SASEGT. Trimming took 0 bases from V and 10 from J, leaving 7 bases between them. The CDR3 is made up of 13 amino acids. DNA of the CDR3: TGTGCCAGCAGTGAAGCACTCTGGTCACCCCTCCACTTT. It is translated as CASSEALWSPLHF.

CDR3 sequence reads: CASSQVGGVGEAFF. The CDR3 DNA follows: TGCGCCAGCAGCCAAGTCGGGGGAGTGGGTGAAGCTTTCTTT. The V call is TRBV4-3, the J call TRBJ1-1; tentative D call: TRBD1 (5 bases). Trimming pared 1 base from V and 7 bases from J, leaving 13 bases between. The CDR3 is made up of 14 amino acids. CDR1 is LGHNA and CDR2 is YSLEER in the germline V gene.

This clone was detected only a few times. This sequence joins TRBV19 and TRBJ2-3; 13 positions match TRBD2. Germline lookup yields CDR1 LNHDA and CDR2 SQIVND (reference sequence). The CDR3 loop spans 16 amino acids. Trimming cost V 5 bases and J 2 bases; bases outside gene matches: 4. The CDR3 DNA reads as TGTGCCAGTAGTCAGGGACTAGCGGGGCCCACAGATACGCAGTATTTT. Encoded protein: CASSQGLAGPTDTQYF.

This chain connects TRBV7-2 to TRBJ2-2; 7 nucleotides agree with TRBD2. Looked up from germline, CDR1 is SGHTA and CDR2 is FQGNSA. CDR3 length equals 16 residues. V was clipped by 1 base and J by 2 bases; unmatched bases: 4. The CDR3: CASSLGGGSNTGELFF. CDR3 nucleotides: TGTGCCAGCAGCTTAGGGGGCGGGAGTAACACCGGGGAGCTGTTTTTT.

The chain uses TRBV30 and TRBJ1-1, with TRBD1 identical over 7 bases. The V gene end was trimmed by 7 bases and the J gene end by 7 bases; junction bases not matched to a gene: 6. The CDR3 has 11 residues. Per germline, CDR1 GTSNPN and CDR2 SVGIG (reference sequence). The CDR3 spells CASSRDSEAFF. Here the CDR3 DNA reads TGTGCCTCCTCCCGGGACAGTGAAGCTTTCTTT. Variable domain in full (rest from reference TRBV30 and TRBJ1-1): SQTIHQWPATLVQPVGSPLSLECTVEGTSNPNLYWYRQAAGRGLQLLFYSVGIGQISSEVPQNLSASRPQDRQFILSSKKLLLSDSGFYLCASSRDSEAFFGQGTRLTVV.

V is TRBV4-1 and J is TRBJ2-5; D may be TRBD1 (5 bases). Germline V gene sequence: CDR1 MGHRA, CDR2 YSYEKL. Trimming removed 1 base from V and 2 bases from J, with 8 bases in between. The CDR3 sequence is 14 residues long. This chain's CDR3 is CASSQVPGQETQYF. The CDR3 DNA sequence: TGCGCCAGCAGCCAAGTCCCAGGGCAAGAGACCCAGTACTTC.

The V call is TRBV9, the J call TRBJ2-4; 7 bases map to TRBD1. After removal of 3 bases from V and 6 bases from J, the junction contained 3 bases not matched to a gene. Germline values: CDR1 SGDLS, CDR2 YYNGEE. The CDR3 spans 13 residues. CDR3 amino acids: CASSGRQGNIQYF. The CDR3 coding sequence is TGTGCCAGCAGCGGTCGACAGGGAAACATTCAGTACTTC.

The genes are TRBV11-1 and TRBJ1-4, with D possibly TRBD1 on 6 matching bases. The CDR3 runs to 15 residues. The germline V and J ends were trimmed by 4 bases and 4 bases, with 13 bases remaining between them. Germline CDR1 is SGHAT and CDR2 is FQDESV (reference sequence). The CDR3 DNA is TGTGCCAGCAGCTCCTTGACAGGAATTAATGAAAAACTGTTTTTT. It encodes CASSSLTGINEKLFF.

V and J are TRBV9 and TRBJ2-7; 10 positions match TRBD2. The junction had 4 bases not matched to a gene; V was cut back by 0 bases and J by 4 bases. CDR1 SGDLS and CDR2 YYNGEE come from the germline V gene. CDR3 length: 15 amino acids. The CDR3 nucleotides are TGTGCCAGCAGCGTAGGAGCGGGGGGGAGATACGAGCAGTACTTC. Its translation is CASSVGAGGRYEQYF.

This chain links TRBV15 with TRBJ2-3; perhaps TRBD1 as D (5 bases). Trimming stripped 7 bases from V and 2 bases from J, with 7 bases between. There are 12 residues in the CDR3. CDR1 is LNHNV, CDR2 YYDKDF, per germline (reference sequence). The CDR3 DNA reads TGTGCCACCACAGGGAACACAGATACGCAGTATTTT. It is translated as CATTGNTDTQYF.

The CDR3 here is CASSQDPVVGSGFRTDTQYF. CDR3 nucleotide sequence: TGCGCCAGCAGCCAAGATCCTGTAGTGGGTAGCGGGTTTCGCACAGATACGCAGTATTTT. This sequence joins TRBV4-3 and TRBJ2-3; TRBD2 agrees at 7 bases. Trimming cost V 0 bases and J 1 base; bases outside gene matches: 16. Germline CDR1 is LGHNA and CDR2 is YSLEER. CDR3 size: 20 residues.

J is TRBJ1-1 and V is TRBV23-1; tentatively, D is TRBD1 (6 bases). TRBV23-1 is reported as an ORF; its role is uncertain. The CDR3 consists of 17 residues. Trimming removed 7 bases from V and 3 bases from J, with 24 bases in between. The CDR3 nucleotides read TGCGCCAGCACTCCCAAGAGGGGGGAGGGTCTAGACACTGAAGCTTTCTTT. It encodes CASTPKRGEGLDTEAFF.

The chain employs TRBV5-6 and TRBJ1-2; D ambiguous. Trimming cost V 0 bases and J 4 bases, with 13 bases left between them. The germline CDR1 and CDR2 sequences are SGHDT and YYEEEE. The length of the CDR3 is 15 residues. CDR3 coding DNA: TGTGCCAGCAGCTTGGTATCCGGGTCCCTCTATGGCTACACCTTC. Its translation is CASSLVSGSLYGYTF.

This chain joins TRBV4-2 and TRBJ2-3; the D gene is possibly TRBD2 (6 bases). Trimming cost V 4 bases and J 1 base, with 6 bases left between them. The CDR3 is 13 amino acids. Germline CDR1 is LGHNA and CDR2 is YNFKEQ. The CDR3 DNA reads TGTGCCAGCAGCCCTAGCGGCACAGATACGCAGTATTTT. Translation gives CASSPSGTDTQYF.